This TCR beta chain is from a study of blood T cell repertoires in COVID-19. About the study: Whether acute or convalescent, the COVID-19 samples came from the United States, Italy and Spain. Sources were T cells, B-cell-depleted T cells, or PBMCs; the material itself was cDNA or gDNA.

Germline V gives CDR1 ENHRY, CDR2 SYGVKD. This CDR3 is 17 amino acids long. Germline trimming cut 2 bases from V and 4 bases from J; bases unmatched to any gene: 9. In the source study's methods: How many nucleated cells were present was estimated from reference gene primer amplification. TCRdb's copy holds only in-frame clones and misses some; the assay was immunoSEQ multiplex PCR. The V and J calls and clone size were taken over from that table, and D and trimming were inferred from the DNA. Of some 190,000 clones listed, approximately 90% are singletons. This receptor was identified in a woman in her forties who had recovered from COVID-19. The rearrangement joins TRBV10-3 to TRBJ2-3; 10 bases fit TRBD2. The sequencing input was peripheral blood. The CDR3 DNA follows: TGTGCCATCAGTGAGGGACTTCTAGCGGGAGTGGCAGATACGCAGTATTTT. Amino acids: CAISEGLLAGVADTQYF.